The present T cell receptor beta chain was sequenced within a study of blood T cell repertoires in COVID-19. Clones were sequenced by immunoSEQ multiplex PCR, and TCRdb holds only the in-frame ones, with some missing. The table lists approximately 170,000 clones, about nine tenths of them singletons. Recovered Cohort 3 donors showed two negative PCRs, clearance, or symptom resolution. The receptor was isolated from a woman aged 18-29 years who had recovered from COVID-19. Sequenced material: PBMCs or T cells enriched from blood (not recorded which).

In DNA, the CDR3 is TGTGCCAGCAGTTTATATTACAGGGAAGGTGATGGCTACACCTTC. Its protein is CASSLYYREGDGYTF. The rearrangement uses TRBV28 and TRBJ1-2, with TRBD1 as a possible D gene (6 bases). V was trimmed by 1 base and J by 6 bases, leaving 15 bases between them. The CDR3 consists of 15 residues. Looked up from germline, CDR1 is MDHEN and CDR2 is SYDVKM.